Each of the 4 T cell receptor beta chains below was sequenced from the same sample in a study of T cell responses to AZD1222 COVID-19 vaccine. The protocol was immunoSEQ multiplex PCR, while the TCRdb copy is restricted to in-frame clones and leaves out a portion. The sample comprises approximately 150,000 clones, about nine tenths of which are singletons, and 1.5% to 2% rests with the top ten. Here the sequenced sample was peripheral blood, taken 28 days after the second AZD1222 dose. The receptor source for this set is an adult who received the AZD1222 COVID-19 vaccine.

V is TRBV6-5 and J is TRBJ1-5, with D possibly TRBD1 on 6 matching bases. The germline V gene has CDR1 MNHEY and CDR2 SVGAGI. The CDR3 covers 15 residues. V was shortened by 8 bases and J by 1 base, with 15 bases between the two germline ends. The CDR3 region is CASGAQQGSNQPQHF. The CDR3 bases are TGTGCCAGCGGGGCCCAACAGGGAAGCAATCAGCCCCAGCATTTT.

J is TRBJ1-1 and V is TRBV24-1, with D possibly matching TRBD1 (6 bases). The CDR3 sequence is 15 residues long. In germline, CDR1 is KGHDR, CDR2 SFDVKD. V was pared by 2 bases and J by 1 base, with 10 bases between. The CDR3 coding sequence is TGTGCCACCAGTGATTCGCGGGGGCGGAACACTGAAGCTTTCTTT. Its protein is CATSDSRGRNTEAFF.

The chain employs TRBV3-1 (or the pseudogene TRBV3-2) and TRBJ2-1, with D possibly TRBD1 on 6 matching bases. V was clipped by 3 bases and J by 5 bases, with 11 bases between them. CDR1 and CDR2 (germline): LGHDT, YNNKEL (reference sequence). The length of the CDR3 is 14 residues. The CDR3: CASSHRGRNNEQFF. The CDR3 coding sequence is TGTGCCAGCAGCCACAGGGGAAGGAACAATGAGCAGTTCTTC.

V usage is TRBV19 and J usage is TRBJ1-2; TRBD1 matches 8 bases. The CDR3 length is 14 residues. Germline V CDR1 and CDR2: LNHDA, SQIVND (reference sequence). V lost 5 bases and J lost 0; bases outside the gene matches: 2. In DNA form, the CDR3 reads TGTGCCAGTAGTGGACAGGGCCCTAACTATGGCTACACCTTC. It encodes CASSGQGPNYGYTF.